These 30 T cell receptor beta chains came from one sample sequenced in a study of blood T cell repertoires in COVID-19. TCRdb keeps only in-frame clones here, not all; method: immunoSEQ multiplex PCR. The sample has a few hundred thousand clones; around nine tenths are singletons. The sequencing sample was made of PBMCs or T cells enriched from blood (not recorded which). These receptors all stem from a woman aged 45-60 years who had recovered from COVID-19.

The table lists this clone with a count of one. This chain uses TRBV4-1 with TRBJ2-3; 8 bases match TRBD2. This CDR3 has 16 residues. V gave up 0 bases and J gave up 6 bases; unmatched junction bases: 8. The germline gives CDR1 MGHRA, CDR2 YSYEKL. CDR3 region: CASSQERGGPLDTQYF. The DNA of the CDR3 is TGCGCCAGCAGCCAAGAACGGGGGGGGCCATTGGATACGCAGTATTTT.

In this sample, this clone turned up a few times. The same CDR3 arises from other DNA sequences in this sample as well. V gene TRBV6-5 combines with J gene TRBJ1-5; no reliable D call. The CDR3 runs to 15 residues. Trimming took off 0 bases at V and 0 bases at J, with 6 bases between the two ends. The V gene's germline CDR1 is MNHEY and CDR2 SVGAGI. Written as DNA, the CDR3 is TGTGCCAGCAGTTACTCGCGTAATAGCAATCAGCCCCAGCATTTT. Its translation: CASSYSRNSNQPQHF.

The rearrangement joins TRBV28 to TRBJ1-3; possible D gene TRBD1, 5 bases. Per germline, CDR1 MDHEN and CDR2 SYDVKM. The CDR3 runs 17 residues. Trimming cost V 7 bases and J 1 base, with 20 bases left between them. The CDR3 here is CASTHPRGGRSGNTIYF. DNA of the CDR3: TGTGCCAGCACCCACCCAAGGGGAGGGCGATCTGGAAACACCATATATTTT.

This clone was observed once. The CDR3 DNA reads TGCAGCGTTACCAGGGATGTTGACTATGGCTACACCTTC. As protein: CSVTRDVDYGYTF. The rearrangement uses TRBV29-1 and TRBJ1-2; possible D gene TRBD1, 5 bases. Between the trimmed V and J ends, which lost 5 bases and 3 bases, there was a span of 13 bases. The CDR3 contains 13 residues. The germline gives CDR1 SQVTM, CDR2 ANQGSEA.

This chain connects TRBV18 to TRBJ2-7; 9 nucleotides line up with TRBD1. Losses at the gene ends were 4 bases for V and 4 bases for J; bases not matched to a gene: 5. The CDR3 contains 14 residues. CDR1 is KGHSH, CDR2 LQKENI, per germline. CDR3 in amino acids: CASSRDRAEYEQYF. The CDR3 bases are TGTGCCAGCTCACGGGACAGGGCGGAATACGAGCAGTACTTC.

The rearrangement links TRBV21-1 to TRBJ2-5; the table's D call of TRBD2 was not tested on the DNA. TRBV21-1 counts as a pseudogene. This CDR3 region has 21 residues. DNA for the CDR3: TGTGCCAGCAGCAACCTCCGGACAGAAACAGGGACTAGCCCACTCGGAGAGACCCAGTACTTC. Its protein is CASSNLRTETGTSPLGETQYF.

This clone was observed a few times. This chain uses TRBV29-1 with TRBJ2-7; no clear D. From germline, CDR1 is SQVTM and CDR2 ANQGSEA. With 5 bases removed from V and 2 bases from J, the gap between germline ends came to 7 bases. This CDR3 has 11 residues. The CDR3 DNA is TGCAGCGTTTCGGGTACCTACGAGCAGTACTTC. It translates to CSVSGTYEQYF.

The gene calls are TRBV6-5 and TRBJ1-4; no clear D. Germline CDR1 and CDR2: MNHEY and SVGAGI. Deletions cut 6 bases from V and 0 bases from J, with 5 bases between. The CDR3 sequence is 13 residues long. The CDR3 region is CASSKTTNEKLFF. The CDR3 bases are TGTGCCAGCAGCAAAACAACTAATGAAAAACTGTTTTTT.

CDR3: CASSLAPAASYEQYF. The CDR3 DNA sequence: TGCGCCAGCAGCTTGGCCCCAGCGGCTTCCTACGAGCAGTACTTC. This chain connects TRBV5-1 to TRBJ2-7, with a possible D match to TRBD2 (5 bases). The CDR3 sequence is 15 residues long. V was trimmed by 0 bases and J by 1 base, leaving 11 bases between them. Germline CDR1 and CDR2: SGHRS and YFSETQ.

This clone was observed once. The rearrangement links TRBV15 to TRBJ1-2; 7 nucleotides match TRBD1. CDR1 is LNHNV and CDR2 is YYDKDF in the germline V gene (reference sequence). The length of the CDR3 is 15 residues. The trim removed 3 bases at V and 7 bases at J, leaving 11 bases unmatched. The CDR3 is CATSRDDRVGSGYTF. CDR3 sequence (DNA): TGTGCCACCAGCAGGGACGACAGGGTCGGAAGTGGCTACACCTTC.

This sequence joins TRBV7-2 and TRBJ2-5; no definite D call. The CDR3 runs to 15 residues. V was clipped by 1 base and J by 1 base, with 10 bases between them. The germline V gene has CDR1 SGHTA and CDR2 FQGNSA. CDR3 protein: CASSLGPGSQETQYF. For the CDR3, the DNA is TGTGCCAGCAGCTTAGGGCCAGGAAGCCAAGAGACCCAGTACTTC.

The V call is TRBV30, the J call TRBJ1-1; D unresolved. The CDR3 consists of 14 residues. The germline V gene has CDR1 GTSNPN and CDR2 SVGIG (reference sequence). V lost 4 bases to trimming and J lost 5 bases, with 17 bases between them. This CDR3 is CAWTERTPRTEAFF. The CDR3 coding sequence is TGTGCCTGGACCGAGCGCACCCCTCGAACTGAAGCTTTCTTT.

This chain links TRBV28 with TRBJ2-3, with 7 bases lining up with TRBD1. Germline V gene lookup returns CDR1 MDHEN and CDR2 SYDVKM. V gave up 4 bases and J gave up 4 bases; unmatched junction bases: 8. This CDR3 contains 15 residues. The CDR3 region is CASSSASTGSDTQYF. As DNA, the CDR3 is TGTGCCAGCAGTTCTGCCTCGACAGGGTCAGATACGCAGTATTTT.

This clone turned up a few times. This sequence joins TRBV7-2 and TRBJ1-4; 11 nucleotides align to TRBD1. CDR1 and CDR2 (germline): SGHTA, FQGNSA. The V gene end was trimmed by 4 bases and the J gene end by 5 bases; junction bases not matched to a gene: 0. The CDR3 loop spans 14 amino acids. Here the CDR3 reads CASSWTGGNEKLFF. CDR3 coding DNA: TGTGCCAGCAGCTGGACAGGGGGCAATGAAAAACTGTTTTTT.

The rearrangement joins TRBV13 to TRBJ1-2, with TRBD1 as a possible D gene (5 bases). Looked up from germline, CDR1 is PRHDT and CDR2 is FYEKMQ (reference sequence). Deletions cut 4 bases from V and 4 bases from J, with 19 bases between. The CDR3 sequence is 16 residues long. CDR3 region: CASSSATRQLIYGYTF. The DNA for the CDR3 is TGTGCCAGCAGCTCAGCGACCCGACAGCTAATCTATGGCTACACCTTC.

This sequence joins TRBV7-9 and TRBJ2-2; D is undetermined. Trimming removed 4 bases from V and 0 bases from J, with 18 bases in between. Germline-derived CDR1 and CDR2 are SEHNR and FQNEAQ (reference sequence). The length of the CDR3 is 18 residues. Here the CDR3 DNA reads TGTGCCAGCAGCTCTATAACGTCGGGTCCGACGAACACCGGGGAGCTGTTTTTT. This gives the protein CASSSITSGPTNTGELFF.

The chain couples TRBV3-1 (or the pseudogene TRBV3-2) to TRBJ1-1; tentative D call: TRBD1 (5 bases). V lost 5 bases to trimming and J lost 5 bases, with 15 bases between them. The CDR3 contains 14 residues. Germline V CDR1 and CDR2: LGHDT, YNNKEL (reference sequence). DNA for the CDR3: TGTGCCAGCAGCTACATACCAGGGAGGACTGAAGCTTTCTTT. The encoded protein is CASSYIPGRTEAFF.

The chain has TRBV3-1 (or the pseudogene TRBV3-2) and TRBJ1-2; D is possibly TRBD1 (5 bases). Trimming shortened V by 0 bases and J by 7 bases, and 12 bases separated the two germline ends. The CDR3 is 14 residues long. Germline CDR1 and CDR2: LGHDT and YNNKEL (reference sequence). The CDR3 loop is CASSQERQRGGYTF. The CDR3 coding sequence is TGTGCCAGCAGCCAAGAACGACAGCGTGGTGGCTACACCTTC.

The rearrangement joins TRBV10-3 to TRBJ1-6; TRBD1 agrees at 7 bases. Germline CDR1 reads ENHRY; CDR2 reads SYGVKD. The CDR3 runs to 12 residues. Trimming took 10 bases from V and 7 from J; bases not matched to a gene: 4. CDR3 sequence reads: CATQGENSPLHF. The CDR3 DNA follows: TGTGCCACGCAGGGGGAGAATTCACCCCTCCACTTT.

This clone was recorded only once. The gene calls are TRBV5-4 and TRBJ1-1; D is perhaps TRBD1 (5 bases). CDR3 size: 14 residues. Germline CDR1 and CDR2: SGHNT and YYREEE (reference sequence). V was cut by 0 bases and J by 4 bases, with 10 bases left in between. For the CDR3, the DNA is TGTGCCAGCAGCTTGGCCGTCGACAGCACTGAAGCTTTCTTT. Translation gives CASSLAVDSTEAFF.

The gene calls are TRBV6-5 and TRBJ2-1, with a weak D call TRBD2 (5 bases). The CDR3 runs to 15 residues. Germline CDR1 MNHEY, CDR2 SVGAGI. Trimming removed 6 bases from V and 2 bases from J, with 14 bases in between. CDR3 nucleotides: TGTGCCAGCAGCCGTTCTTCCGGGACCTACAATGAGCAGTTCTTC. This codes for CASSRSSGTYNEQFF.

CDR3 in DNA: TGTGCCAGCAGCCCCGGGACAGGGGGCCTGAACGAGCAGTACTTC. This sequence encodes CASSPGTGGLNEQYF. The rearrangement uses TRBV11-2 and TRBJ2-7, with 12 bases fitting TRBD1. Germline CDR1 SGHAT, CDR2 FQNNGV. The J segment lost 5 bases and the V segment lost 5 bases, leaving 7 bases of the junction unmatched. The length of the CDR3 is 15 residues.

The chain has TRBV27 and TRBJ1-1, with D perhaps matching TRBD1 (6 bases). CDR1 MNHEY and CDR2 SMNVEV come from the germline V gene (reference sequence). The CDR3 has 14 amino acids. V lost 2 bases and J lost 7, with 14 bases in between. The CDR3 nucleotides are TGTGCCAGCAGTTTACAGGGGCGCGGACATGAAGCTTTCTTT. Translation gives CASSLQGRGHEAFF.

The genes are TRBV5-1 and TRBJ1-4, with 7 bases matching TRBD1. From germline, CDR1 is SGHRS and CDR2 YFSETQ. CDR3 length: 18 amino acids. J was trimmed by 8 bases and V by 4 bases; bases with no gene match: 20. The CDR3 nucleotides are TGCGCCAGCAGCCTGGACCCTACAGGGGCGATAGTGAAAGAAAAACTGTTTTTT. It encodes CASSLDPTGAIVKEKLFF.

The CDR3 coding sequence is TGTGCCAGCAGTTACAGGGGCAACTACAATGAGCAGTTCTTC. It specifies CASSYRGNYNEQFF. This chain links TRBV27 with TRBJ2-1; 7 nucleotides match TRBD1. CDR1 and CDR2 (germline): MNHEY, SMNVEV (reference sequence). With 4 bases clipped from V and 3 bases from J, the junction kept 3 bases outside the gene matches. This CDR3 is 14 amino acids long.

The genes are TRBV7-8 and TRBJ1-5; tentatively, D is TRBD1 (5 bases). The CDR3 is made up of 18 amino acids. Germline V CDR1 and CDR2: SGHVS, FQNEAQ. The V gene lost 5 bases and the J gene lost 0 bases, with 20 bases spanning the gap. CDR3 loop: CASSLPVGGIYSNQPQHF. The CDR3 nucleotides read TGTGCCAGCAGCCTCCCCGTGGGGGGGATATATAGCAATCAGCCCCAGCATTTT. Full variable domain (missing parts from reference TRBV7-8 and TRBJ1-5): GAGVSQSPRYKVAKRGQDVALRCDPISGHVSLFWYQQALGQGPEFLTYFQNEAQLDKSGLPSDRFFAERPEGSVSTLKIQRTQQEDSAVYLCASSLPVGGIYSNQPQHFGDGTRLSIL.

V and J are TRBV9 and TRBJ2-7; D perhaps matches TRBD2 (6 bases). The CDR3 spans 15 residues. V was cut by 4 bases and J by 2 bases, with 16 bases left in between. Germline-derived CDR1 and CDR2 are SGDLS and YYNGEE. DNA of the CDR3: TGTGCCAGCAGCCCCGGGGGTCGCAGTCCCTACGAGCAGTACTTC. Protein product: CASSPGGRSPYEQYF.

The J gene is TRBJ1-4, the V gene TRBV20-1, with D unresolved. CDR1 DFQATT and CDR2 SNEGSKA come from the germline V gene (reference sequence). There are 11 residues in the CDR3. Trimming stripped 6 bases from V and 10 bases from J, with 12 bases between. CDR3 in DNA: TGCAGTGCCCCTGCGGAGGGAAAACTGTTTTTT. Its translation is CSAPAEGKLFF.

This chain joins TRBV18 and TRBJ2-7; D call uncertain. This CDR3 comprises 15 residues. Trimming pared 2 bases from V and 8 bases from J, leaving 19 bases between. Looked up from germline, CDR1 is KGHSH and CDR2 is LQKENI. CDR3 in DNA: TGTGCCAGCTCACCAGCTGGGTCGCCCCTGGAGCAGCAGTACTTC. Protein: CASSPAGSPLEQQYF.

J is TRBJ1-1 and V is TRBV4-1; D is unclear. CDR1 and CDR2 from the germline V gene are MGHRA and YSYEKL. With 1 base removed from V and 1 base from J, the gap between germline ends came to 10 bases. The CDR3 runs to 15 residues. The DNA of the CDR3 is TGCGCCAGCAGCCAAGTTGGACTGGCGAACACTGAAGCTTTCTTT. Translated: CASSQVGLANTEAFF.